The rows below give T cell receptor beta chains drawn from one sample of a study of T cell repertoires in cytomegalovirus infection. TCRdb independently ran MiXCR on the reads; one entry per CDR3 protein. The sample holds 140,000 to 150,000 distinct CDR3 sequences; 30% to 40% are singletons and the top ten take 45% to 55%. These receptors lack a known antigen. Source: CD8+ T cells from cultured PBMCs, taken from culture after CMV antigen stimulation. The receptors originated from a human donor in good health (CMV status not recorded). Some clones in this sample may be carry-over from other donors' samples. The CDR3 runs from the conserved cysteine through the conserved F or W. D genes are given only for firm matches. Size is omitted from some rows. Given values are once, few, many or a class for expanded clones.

DNA: TGTGCCAGCAGTGAGAGGATACAGGGCTACGAGCAGTACTTC
CDR3: CASSERIQGYEQYF
J: TRBJ2-7
D: -
V: TRBV6-6
size: -

DNA: TGCGCCAGCAGCCAGAGGAACACTGAAGCTTTCTTT
CDR3: CASSQRNTEAFF
J: TRBJ1-1
D: -
V: TRBV4-3
size: few

DNA: TGTGCCAGCAGTTTAACGGGACAGGCGGCTAACTATGGCTACACCTTC
CDR3: CASSLTGQAANYGYTF
J: TRBJ1-2
D: TRBD1
V: TRBV12-3/TRBV12-4
size: -

DNA: TGTGCCAGCAGTTTCCCAGGCAGGGGGTTCGATCAGCCCCAGCATTTT
CDR3: CASSFPGRGFDQPQHF
J: TRBJ1-5
D: TRBD1
V: TRBV28
size: few

DNA: TGTGCCAGCAGTTTGACAGATTTTAATGAGCAGTTCTTC
CDR3: CASSLTDFNEQFF
J: TRBJ2-1
D: -
V: TRBV28
size: few

DNA: TGTGCCAGCAGCTTTACAGGGTCGACAGATACGCAGTATTTT
CDR3: CASSFTGSTDTQYF
J: TRBJ2-3
D: -
V: TRBV5-6
size: -

DNA: TGTGCCAGCAGCCCCTTAGGGGGGGGGAATGGCTACACCTTC
CDR3: CASSPLGGGNGYTF
J: TRBJ1-2
D: -
V: TRBV7-6
size: -

DNA: TGTGCCAGCAGCTTAGGGTTTGAGAAAAGTTTAGCCAAAAACATTCAGTACTTC
CDR3: CASSLGFEKSLAKNIQYF
J: TRBJ2-4
D: -
V: TRBV7-9
size: many

DNA: TGTGCCAGCAGTTTACGTCAGGGGCAAGTCTACGAGCAGTACTTC
CDR3: CASSLRQGQVYEQYF
J: TRBJ2-7
D: -
V: TRBV27
size: -

DNA: TGCAGTGCTACCGGGACAGCTAGCATGAACACTGAAGCTTTCTTT
CDR3: CSATGTASMNTEAFF
J: TRBJ1-1
D: TRBD1
V: TRBV20-1
size: -

DNA: TGTGCCAGCGGTTTGGACAGCTTATACGAGCAGTACTTC
CDR3: CASGLDSLYEQYF
J: TRBJ2-7
D: -
V: TRBV27
size: -

DNA: TGTGCCACCAGCAGTCCCAAGAGAACAGATACGCAGTATTTT
CDR3: CATSSPKRTDTQYF
J: TRBJ2-3
D: -
V: TRBV15
size: -

DNA: TGTGCCAGCAGTCCCGCCAGGACTATAAATGAGCAGTTCTTC
CDR3: CASSPARTINEQFF
J: TRBJ2-1
D: -
V: TRBV5-6
size: -

DNA: TGTGCCAGCAGTGAAGCGCGGGGTTCTCTCGATGAGCAGTTCTTC
CDR3: CASSEARGSLDEQFF
J: TRBJ2-1
D: -
V: TRBV6-1
size: -

DNA: TGTGCCAGCAGTGAAACTAGTGGGGCTTACAATGAGCAGTTCTTC
CDR3: CASSETSGAYNEQFF
J: TRBJ2-1
D: -
V: TRBV6-5
size: -

DNA: TGTGCCACCAGTGATTTGCGGGGTAGGGGGGTTGGCAATCAGCCCCAGCATTTT
CDR3: CATSDLRGRGVGNQPQHF
J: TRBJ1-5
D: -
V: TRBV24-1
size: -

DNA: TGTGCCAGTAGTCTCAGGGACAGGGAAAGCAATGAGCAGTTCTTC
CDR3: CASSLRDRESNEQFF
J: TRBJ2-1
D: TRBD1
V: TRBV19
size: few

DNA: TGTGCCAGCAGTACGGACAGGAACACCGGGGAGCTGTTTTTT
CDR3: CASSTDRNTGELFF
J: TRBJ2-2
D: -
V: TRBV6-6
size: -

DNA: TGTGCCAGCAGCCCCCGGGAGGAAACTGCCTATAATTCACCCCTCCACTTT
CDR3: CASSPREETAYNSPLHF
J: TRBJ1-6
D: -
V: TRBV9
size: -

DNA: TGCGCCAGCAGCCAAGTTCAGGCAAGCGGAAACACCATATATTTT
CDR3: CASSQVQASGNTIYF
J: TRBJ1-3
D: -
V: TRBV4-3
size: -

DNA: TGTGCCAGCAGGCTACGGGGGTCAGGCGAAGCTTTCTTT
CDR3: CASRLRGSGEAFF
J: TRBJ1-1
D: -
V: TRBV27
size: -